The 21 T cell receptor beta chains listed next were all sequenced from one sample in a study of blood T cells in healthy people across ages (dated by TCRdb to about 2015). Libraries were made using 5' RACE. The sequencer was an Illumina HiSeq 2500. A second PCR of roughly 7 to 12 cycles was performed with a sample-barcoded 5' primer and a J-beta primer mix. The public reads were reanalyzed by TCRdb: fastp trimming at Q25, MiXCR alignment, in-frame beta chains only. Every distinct CDR3 protein forms one entry, paired with its most common genes and DNA. The sample table lists about 640,000 distinct CDR3 sequences, approximately 30% of them with a count of one. The top ten clonotypes cover 15% to 17% of the sample. Sample: blood. The receptors were sampled from a woman of 80 years or more in good health.

V and J are TRBV20-1 and TRBJ2-7; the D is unclear. Trimming removed 6 bases from V and 2 bases from J, with 14 bases in between. Germline values: CDR1 DFQATT, CDR2 SNEGSKA (reference sequence). The CDR3 has 13 residues. CDR3 nucleotides: TGCAGTGCCATCCCTCCCGCAGCCTACGAGCAGTACTTC. It yields the protein CSAIPPAAYEQYF.

To note about this clonotype: A much larger clone lies one base from this, so it may be a read error. V and J are TRBV18 and TRBJ1-5; D remains ambiguous. This CDR3 is built from 15 residues. Germline loops: CDR1 KGHSH, CDR2 LQKENI. The CDR3 region has the DNA TGTGCCAGCTCGCCTGCCGGGTTTAGCAATCAGCCCCGGCATTTT. Encoded protein: CASSPAGFSNQPRHF. Supplemented by reference TRBV18 and TRBJ1-5, the full variable domain reads NAGVMQNPRHLVRRRGQEARLRCSPMKGHSHVYWYRQLPEEGLKFMVYLQKENIIDESGMPKERFSAEFPKEGPSILRIQQVVRGDSAAYFCASSPAGFSNQPRHFGDGTRLSIL.

This clonotype was seen many times. The DNA is omitted, as the CDR3 cannot be located on it reliably, and the CDR3 follows TCRdb's listing. The chain combines TRBV12-3 or TRBV12-4 with TRBJ2-7; the D call in the table, TRBD2, was not verified against the DNA. The CDR3 is made up of 17 amino acids, end residues included. The chain's CDR3 is CASILEVSDRSSYEQYF.

V is TRBV3-1 and J is TRBJ1-1; possible D gene TRBD1, 6 bases. The CDR3 is 14 residues long. Trimming took off 4 bases at V and 5 bases at J, with 14 bases between the two ends. The V gene's germline CDR1 is LGHDT and CDR2 YNNKEL (reference sequence). The CDR3 protein is CASSRGRGGTEAFF. For the CDR3, the DNA is TGTGCCAGCAGCCGGGGCAGGGGCGGAACTGAAGCTTTCTTT.

The chain is built from TRBV6-1 and TRBJ2-5; TRBD2 aligns across 11 bases. From germline, CDR1 is MNHNS and CDR2 SASEGT. CDR3 length equals 15 residues. V gave up 5 bases and J gave up 11 bases; unmatched junction bases: 13. CDR3 region: CASSKGLAVPNEQYF. The CDR3 bases are TGTGCCAGCAGTAAGGGACTAGCGGTGCCCAATGAGCAGTACTTC.

This clonotype showed up many times. The chain combines TRBV7-3 with TRBJ2-5; D might be TRBD2 (6 bases). The CDR3 has 15 amino acids. Trimming took off 1 base at V and 2 bases at J, with 11 bases between the two ends. Germline values: CDR1 SGHTA, CDR2 FQGTGA. The DNA of the CDR3 is TGTGCCAGCAGCTTAAGCGGGACCCAGCAAGAGACCCAGTACTTC. Translating it yields CASSLSGTQQETQYF.

The chain's CDR3 is CSVVGGIAGTTDTQYF. For the CDR3, the DNA is TGCAGCGTTGTCGGAGGAATAGCGGGAACCACAGATACGCAGTATTTT. The gene calls are TRBV29-1 and TRBJ2-3, with 8 bases that match TRBD2. Germline values: CDR1 SQVTM, CDR2 ANQGSEA. The V gene end was trimmed by 4 bases and the J gene end by 2 bases; junction bases not matched to a gene: 11. The CDR3 covers 16 residues.

The gene calls are TRBV30 and TRBJ1-1; D possibly corresponds to TRBD1 (5 bases). CDR3 length: 12 residues. CDR1 GTSNPN and CDR2 SVGIG come from the germline V gene (reference sequence). V was shortened by 3 bases and J by 4 bases, with 9 bases between the two germline ends. The CDR3 loop reads CAWRWGGTEAFF. The CDR3 coding sequence is TGTGCCTGGAGATGGGGGGGCACTGAAGCTTTCTTT.

This clonotype was recorded many times. V gene TRBV6-1 combines with J gene TRBJ1-5, with D tentatively TRBD1 (6 bases). CDR3 size: 15 residues. Germline V gives CDR1 MNHNS, CDR2 SASEGT. The germline V and J ends were trimmed by 0 bases and 0 bases, with 6 bases remaining between them. CDR3 sequence (DNA): TGTGCCAGCAGTGAAGCGGGACATAGCAATCAGCCCCAGCATTTT. Its translation: CASSEAGHSNQPQHF.

This clonotype occurred many times. CDR3: CASSKGGFPNIQYF. The DNA of the CDR3 is TGTGCCAGCTCGAAGGGGGGATTTCCAAACATTCAGTACTTC. This chain joins TRBV13 and TRBJ2-4, with D perhaps matching TRBD1 or TRBD2 (6 bases each). V lost 8 bases and J lost 6, with 17 bases in between. In germline, CDR1 is PRHDT, CDR2 FYEKMQ (reference sequence). There are 14 residues in the CDR3.

Of note for this clonotype: A much larger clonotype is one base distant, so this may be a read error. The V and J genes are TRBV5-1 and TRBJ2-1; 9 nucleotides line up with TRBD1. CDR3 length: 14 residues. Per the germline V gene, CDR1 is SGHRS and CDR2 is YFSETQ. CDR3 protein: CAGSPDRGRDEQFF. CDR3 bases: TGCGCCGGCAGCCCGGACAGGGGTAGGGATGAGCAGTTCTTC.

This clonotype has ten or more counts. The chain combines TRBV7-2 with TRBJ2-1, with D possibly TRBD2 on 6 matching bases. The CDR3 extends over 15 amino acids. V was clipped by 8 bases and J by 6 bases, with 20 bases between them. Germline lookup yields CDR1 SGHTA and CDR2 FQGNSA. This CDR3 is CASSSIGGAVNEQFF. CDR3 DNA: TGTGCCAGCTCCTCTATCGGCGGGGCGGTCAATGAGCAGTTCTTC.

This clonotype appeared a few times. This clone may be a read error of a much larger clone one base away. This rearrangement joins TRBV4-2 to TRBJ1-2; D possibly corresponds to TRBD1 (5 bases). In germline, CDR1 is LGHNA, CDR2 YNFKEQ. Trimming pared 3 bases from V and 8 bases from J, leaving 16 bases between. The CDR3 is 14 residues long. CDR3 in amino acids: CASSQVGDREGYTF. DNA of the CDR3: TGTGCCAGCAGCCAGGTAGGGGACCGCGAGGGCTACACCTTC.

A note on this clonotype: This may come from a read error, since a much larger clone is one base off. The V gene is TRBV7-3, the J gene TRBJ2-3; the D gene is possibly TRBD2 (6 bases). The CDR3 has 14 amino acids. The germline gives CDR1 SGHTA, CDR2 FQGTGA. The chain's CDR3 is CASSFGLNTDMQYF. In nucleotides, the CDR3 is TGTGCCAGCAGCTTCGGACTAAACACAGATATGCAGTATTTT.

The table lists this clonotype with many counts. V usage is TRBV12-3 or TRBV12-4 and J usage is TRBJ2-3, with 7 bases lining up with TRBD2. This CDR3 has 15 residues. Losses at the gene ends were 6 bases for V and 6 bases for J; bases not matched to a gene: 12. As DNA, the CDR3 is TGTGCCAGCAGGGGAGGGGCAGAGTTAGGGGATACGCAGTATTTT. Protein: CASRGGAELGDTQYF.

This chain joins TRBV7-6 and TRBJ2-2; 10 bases fit TRBD2. Germline V lookup: CDR1 SGHVS, CDR2 FNYEAQ. The length of the CDR3 is 16 residues. The trim removed 2 bases at V and 3 bases at J, leaving 3 bases unmatched. The CDR3 nucleotides read TGTGCCAGCAGCTTACTAGCGGGGGTGGACACCGGGGAGCTGTTTTTT. It codes for CASSLLAGVDTGELFF.

The chain carries TRBV19 and TRBJ1-6; tentative D call: TRBD1 (5 bases). The CDR3 consists of 14 residues. Germline values: CDR1 LNHDA, CDR2 SQIVND (reference sequence). The V end was cut by 0 bases, the J end by 13 bases, with 13 bases between. For the CDR3, the DNA is TGTGCCAGTAGTATAGAGGACAACCTCCCCCCCCTCCACTTT. Its translation: CASSIEDNLPPLHF.

This clonotype was seen repeatedly, ten times or more. The chain recombines TRBV3-1 with TRBJ2-7; possible D gene TRBD1, 6 bases. CDR3 length: 15 residues. Trimming removed 1 base at V and 3 bases at J, with 13 bases between. Germline V gives CDR1 LGHDT, CDR2 YNNKEL (reference sequence). For the CDR3, the DNA is TGTGCCAGCAGCCAAGTTAGCCAGGGGAGCTACGAGCAGTACTTC. Translation gives CASSQVSQGSYEQYF.

Comments on this clonotype: A much larger clone is a single base away; this may be a read error. V is TRBV6-2 or TRBV6-3 and J is TRBJ2-5, with 9 bases matching TRBD2. There are 14 residues in the CDR3. Germline CDR1 MNHEY, CDR2 SVGEGT. Germline trimming cut 2 bases from V and 11 bases from J; bases unmatched to any gene: 9. CDR3 DNA sequence: TGTGCCAGCAGTTACAGCGGGGGGAGGAATGAGCAGTACTTC. This codes for CASSYSGGRNEQYF.

The chain carries TRBV15 and TRBJ2-3, with 9 bases aligning to TRBD2. The CDR3 runs to 17 residues. The germline gives CDR1 LNHNV, CDR2 YYDKDF (reference sequence). Trimming removed 2 bases from V and 5 bases from J; junction bases left unmatched: 11. DNA of the CDR3: TGTGCCACCAGCAGATACCCGAGCGGGGGGACCGGAGATACGCAGTATTTT. Translation: CATSRYPSGGTGDTQYF.

This clonotype was seen more than once but under ten times. Written as DNA, the CDR3 is TGTGCCAGCAGCCAAGATATCATGTCGCCCCAGCATTTT. Protein sequence: CASSQDIMSPQHF. The chain is built from TRBV3-1 and TRBJ1-5, with D hard to call. Germline CDR1 reads LGHDT; CDR2 reads YNNKEL (reference sequence). V lost 0 bases, J lost 9 bases, and 9 bases lay in between. The CDR3 covers 13 residues.